Listed below are T cell receptor beta chains from one sample, sequenced in a study of cytomegalovirus exposure and HLA in healthy donors. Clones were read by immunoSEQ multiplex PCR, and TCRdb kept only the in-frame ones, dropping some. The repertoire has about 72,000 clones, 60% to 75% of them found once; the top ten carry roughly 20%. The specimen was PBMCs. The receptors here all came from a man aged 35 to 55 in good health and CMV-seropositive. The CDR3 runs from the conserved cysteine through the conserved F or W. Fields, in order: V gene, clone size, D gene, J gene, CDR3 protein, CDR3 DNA. D genes are given only for firm matches. Some rows have no size entry. The others give once, few or many, or a class for an expanded clone.

V: TRBV5-1
size: -
D: -
J: TRBJ2-7
CDR3: CASSLDTVSGEQYF
DNA: TGCGCCAGCAGCCTGGACACTGTATCGGGGGAGCAGTACTTC

V: TRBV19
size: -
D: TRBD1
J: TRBJ2-5
CDR3: CASQGEQETQYF
DNA: TGTGCCAGTCAGGGGGAGCAAGAGACCCAGTACTTC

V: TRBV5-5
size: -
D: -
J: TRBJ1-1
CDR3: CASSATTGMNTEAFF
DNA: TGTGCCAGCAGCGCCACCACAGGGATGAACACTGAAGCTTTCTTT

V: TRBV13
size: -
D: -
J: TRBJ2-7
CDR3: CASSLQRRTYEQYF
DNA: TGTGCCAGCAGCTTACAACGGAGGACCTACGAGCAGTACTTC

V: TRBV15
size: -
D: -
J: TRBJ2-6
CDR3: CATTVSKTGANVLTF
DNA: TGTGCCACCACGGTTTCGAAAACTGGGGCCAACGTCCTGACTTTC

V: TRBV7-2
size: -
D: TRBD1
J: TRBJ1-1
CDR3: CASRTTGGTEAFF
DNA: TGTGCCAGCAGAACTACAGGGGGCACTGAAGCTTTCTTT

V: TRBV29-1
size: -
D: -
J: TRBJ2-7
CDR3: CSVARGAGYEQYF
DNA: TGCAGCGTTGCAAGGGGCGCCGGGTACGAGCAGTACTTC

V: TRBV5-1
size: -
D: -
J: TRBJ2-3
CDR3: CASRDSGGPDTQYF
DNA: TGCGCCAGCAGGGATTCGGGGGGCCCAGATACGCAGTATTTT

V: TRBV12-2
size: -
D: -
J: TRBJ2-7
CDR3: CASRLIPSTGAIHYEQYF
DNA: TGTGCAAGTCGCTTAATCCCTTCGACAGGGGCCATCCACTACGAGCAGTACTTC

V: TRBV6-5
size: -
D: -
J: TRBJ2-2
CDR3: CASSLDTAGELFF
DNA: TGTGCCAGCAGTTTGGACACCGCCGGGGAGCTGTTTTTT

V: TRBV4-2
size: few
D: -
J: TRBJ2-4
CDR3: CASSQGGGAGNIQYF
DNA: TGTGCCAGCAGCCAAGGTGGGGGGGCTGGGAACATTCAGTACTTC

V: TRBV19
size: -
D: -
J: TRBJ1-3
CDR3: CASSAPGTYTSGNTIYF
DNA: TGTGCCAGTAGTGCTCCGGGAACTTATACCTCCGGAAACACCATATATTTT

V: TRBV30
size: few
D: -
J: TRBJ2-3
CDR3: CAGGAGASTDTQYF
DNA: TGTGCCGGAGGAGCGGGCGCTAGTACAGATACGCAGTATTTT

V: TRBV4-3
size: once
D: TRBD2
J: TRBJ2-2
CDR3: CASSQFPGLAILGELFF
DNA: TGCGCCAGCAGCCAATTCCCGGGACTAGCGATCCTTGGGGAGCTGTTTTTT

V: TRBV5-4
size: few
D: -
J: TRBJ2-7
CDR3: CASSMGVEQYF
DNA: TGTGCCTCATCGATGGGAGTCGAGCAGTACTTC

V: TRBV27
size: -
D: -
J: TRBJ1-2
CDR3: CASSLSAALADGYTF
DNA: TGTGCCAGCAGTTTATCCGCGGCGTTGGCAGATGGCTACACCTTC

V: TRBV19
size: few
D: -
J: TRBJ2-7
CDR3: CASSAGMSYEQYF
DNA: TGTGCCAGTAGCGCGGGCATGTCCTACGAGCAGTACTTC

V: TRBV5-6
size: -
D: TRBD1
J: TRBJ2-7
CDR3: CASSFDRGSGEQYF
DNA: TGTGCCAGCAGCTTCGACAGGGGATCGGGGGAGCAGTACTTC

V: TRBV29-1
size: -
D: -
J: TRBJ2-2
CDR3: CSVAVTGRGELFF
DNA: TGCAGCGTTGCGGTAACAGGCCGGGGGGAGCTGTTTTTT

V: TRBV5-1
size: -
D: TRBD1
J: TRBJ1-2
CDR3: CASSFGQGASGYTF
DNA: TGCGCCAGCAGCTTCGGACAGGGGGCGAGCGGCTACACCTTC

V: TRBV28
size: -
D: -
J: TRBJ2-3
CDR3: CASRGRSTDTQYF
DNA: TGTGCCAGCAGGGGCAGGAGCACAGATACGCAGTATTTT

V: TRBV6-5
size: -
D: -
J: TRBJ2-2
CDR3: CASTGLNTGELFF
DNA: TGTGCCAGCACCGGACTTAACACCGGGGAGCTGTTTTTT

V: TRBV7-2
size: -
D: -
J: TRBJ2-2
CDR3: CASSYDRLNTGELFF
DNA: TGTGCCAGCAGCTACGACAGGTTAAACACCGGGGAGCTGTTTTTT

V: TRBV7-9
size: -
D: -
J: TRBJ2-2
CDR3: CASSLYNGELFF
DNA: TGTGCCAGCAGCTTGTATAACGGGGAGCTGTTTTTT

V: TRBV18
size: -
D: TRBD1
J: TRBJ2-7
CDR3: CASSPGQGEYEQYF
DNA: TGTGCCAGCTCACCGGGACAGGGGGAGTACGAGCAGTACTTC

V: TRBV30
size: -
D: -
J: TRBJ1-2
CDR3: CAWTRDNNYGYTF
DNA: TGTGCCTGGACCAGGGACAACAACTATGGCTACACCTTC

V: TRBV25-1
size: -
D: -
J: TRBJ1-1
CDR3: CASSEYLHDKLGAFF
DNA: TGTGCCAGCAGTGAATATCTCCACGACAAACTTGGAGCTTTCTTT

V: TRBV9
size: -
D: TRBD1
J: TRBJ2-7
CDR3: CASSATGGSYEQYF
DNA: TGTGCCAGCAGCGCGACAGGGGGGAGTTACGAGCAGTACTTC

V: TRBV7-2
size: -
D: TRBD2
J: TRBJ2-2
CDR3: CASSLPVAGGRELFF
DNA: TGTGCCAGCAGCTTACCGGTAGCGGGGGGGCGGGAGCTGTTTTTT

V: TRBV6-6
size: few
D: TRBD2
J: TRBJ2-7
CDR3: CASSWTSGVHYEQYF
DNA: TGTGCCAGCAGTTGGACTAGCGGGGTTCACTACGAGCAGTACTTC

V: TRBV5-6
size: -
D: -
J: TRBJ1-2
CDR3: CASSLEEGVGDYGYTF
DNA: TGTGCCAGCAGCTTGGAGGAAGGAGTCGGGGACTATGGCTACACCTTC

V: TRBV18
size: -
D: TRBD1
J: TRBJ2-5
CDR3: CASSSDRVQETQYF
DNA: TGTGCCAGCTCATCTGACAGGGTCCAAGAGACCCAGTACTTC

V: TRBV27
size: few
D: -
J: TRBJ2-7
CDR3: CASRNSYEQYF
DNA: TGTGCCAGCAGGAACTCCTACGAGCAGTACTTC

V: TRBV11-1
size: -
D: -
J: TRBJ1-5
CDR3: CASSLESSGPQHF
DNA: TGTGCCAGCAGCTTAGAGAGTTCGGGACCCCAGCATTTT

V: TRBV7-7
size: -
D: TRBD2
J: TRBJ2-1
CDR3: CASSLASGVGNEQFF
DNA: TGTGCTAGCAGCTTAGCTAGCGGGGTCGGAAATGAGCAGTTCTTC

V: TRBV7-8
size: few
D: -
J: TRBJ1-2
CDR3: CASSPQTGDYGYTF
DNA: TGTGCCAGCAGCCCCCAGACAGGAGACTATGGCTACACCTTC

V: TRBV7-9
size: -
D: -
J: TRBJ2-5
CDR3: CASSQGVIEKETQYF
DNA: TGTGCCAGCAGCCAAGGAGTTATTGAAAAAGAGACCCAGTACTTC

V: TRBV30
size: few
D: TRBD1
J: TRBJ1-5
CDR3: CAWSRDRNNQPQHF
DNA: TGTGCCTGGAGTAGGGACAGGAACAATCAGCCCCAGCATTTT

V: TRBV27
size: -
D: -
J: TRBJ1-2
CDR3: CASRRDGGNYGYTF
DNA: TGTGCCAGCCGCAGGGACGGGGGTAACTATGGCTACACCTTC

V: TRBV28
size: -
D: -
J: TRBJ2-5
CDR3: CASSLEQETQYF
DNA: TGTGCCAGCAGTTTGGAGCAAGAGACCCAGTACTTC

V: TRBV6-5
size: -
D: TRBD1
J: TRBJ2-1
CDR3: CASSYMTGGHNEQFF
DNA: TGTGCCAGCAGTTACATGACAGGGGGACACAATGAGCAGTTCTTC

V: TRBV5-6
size: -
D: -
J: TRBJ2-7
CDR3: CASSPRDRNYEQYF
DNA: TGTGCCAGCAGCCCCCGCGACAGGAACTACGAGCAGTACTTC

V: TRBV5-1
size: few
D: -
J: TRBJ2-7
CDR3: CASTKGGAIHEQYF
DNA: TGCGCCAGCACTAAGGGGGGGGCCATACACGAGCAGTACTTC

V: TRBV7-9
size: -
D: TRBD1
J: TRBJ1-1
CDR3: CASSSGGLHTEAFF
DNA: TGTGCCAGCAGCTCAGGGGGTTTGCACACTGAAGCTTTCTTT

V: TRBV29-1
size: -
D: -
J: TRBJ2-7
CDR3: CSVLQLYEQYF
DNA: TGCAGCGTCTTGCAGTTATACGAGCAGTACTTC

V: TRBV7-9
size: -
D: -
J: TRBJ2-3
CDR3: CASSLAGTSTDTQYF
DNA: TGTGCCAGCAGCCTAGCCGGGACAAGCACAGATACGCAGTATTTT

V: TRBV6-1
size: -
D: -
J: TRBJ2-7
CDR3: CASSGGGVYEQYF
DNA: TGTGCCAGCAGTGGAGGAGGGGTCTACGAGCAGTACTTC

V: TRBV5-1
size: few
D: -
J: TRBJ1-1
CDR3: CASSLREPNTEAFF
DNA: TGCGCCAGCAGCTTGAGGGAGCCGAACACTGAAGCTTTCTTT

V: TRBV30
size: -
D: TRBD1
J: TRBJ2-2
CDR3: CAWTDRVNTGELFF
DNA: TGTGCCTGGACGGACAGGGTTAACACCGGGGAGCTGTTTTTT

V: TRBV28
size: -
D: -
J: TRBJ1-2
CDR3: CASSLNGNYRGYTF
DNA: TGTGCCAGCAGTTTAAACGGAAACTATAGGGGCTACACCTTC

V: TRBV7-2
size: -
D: TRBD2
J: TRBJ2-3
CDR3: CASSAGLAGGEDTQYF
DNA: TGTGCCAGCAGCGCGGGACTAGCGGGGGGAGAAGATACGCAGTATTTT

V: TRBV9
size: -
D: TRBD1
J: TRBJ1-6
CDR3: CASSTSGTDNSPLHF
DNA: TGTGCCAGCAGCACCTCCGGGACAGATAATTCACCCCTCCACTTT

V: TRBV9
size: -
D: -
J: TRBJ2-7
CDR3: CASSVTVSSYEQYF
DNA: TGTGCCAGCAGCGTGACAGTTAGCTCCTACGAGCAGTACTTC

V: TRBV7-2
size: -
D: -
J: TRBJ1-1
CDR3: CASSRTTEAFF
DNA: TGTGCCAGCAGCCGAACAACAGAAGCTTTCTTT

V: TRBV7-9
size: -
D: TRBD2
J: TRBJ2-3
CDR3: CASSNSLAGGLDTQYF
DNA: TGTGCCAGCAGCAACTCACTAGCGGGGGGGCTAGATACGCAGTATTTT

V: TRBV19
size: -
D: -
J: TRBJ1-5
CDR3: CASSSQLLHQPQHF
DNA: TGTGCCAGTAGTAGTCAGCTACTACATCAGCCCCAGCATTTT

V: TRBV21-1
size: -
D: -
J: TRBJ1-1
CDR3: CASSKSSAFF
DNA: TGTGCCAGCAGCAAATCTTCAGCTTTCTTT

V: TRBV6-1
size: -
D: -
J: TRBJ2-2
CDR3: CASSEPWGRGTGELFF
DNA: TGTGCCAGCAGTGAACCGTGGGGCCGAGGCACCGGGGAGCTGTTTTTT

V: TRBV6-5
size: -
D: TRBD1
J: TRBJ1-2
CDR3: CASSQTGGSYYGYTF
DNA: TGTGCCAGCAGTCAGACAGGGGGATCTTACTATGGCTACACCTTC

V: TRBV6-5
size: -
D: TRBD2
J: TRBJ2-7
CDR3: CASSGLAREQYF
DNA: TGTGCCAGCAGCGGACTAGCGCGGGAGCAGTACTTC